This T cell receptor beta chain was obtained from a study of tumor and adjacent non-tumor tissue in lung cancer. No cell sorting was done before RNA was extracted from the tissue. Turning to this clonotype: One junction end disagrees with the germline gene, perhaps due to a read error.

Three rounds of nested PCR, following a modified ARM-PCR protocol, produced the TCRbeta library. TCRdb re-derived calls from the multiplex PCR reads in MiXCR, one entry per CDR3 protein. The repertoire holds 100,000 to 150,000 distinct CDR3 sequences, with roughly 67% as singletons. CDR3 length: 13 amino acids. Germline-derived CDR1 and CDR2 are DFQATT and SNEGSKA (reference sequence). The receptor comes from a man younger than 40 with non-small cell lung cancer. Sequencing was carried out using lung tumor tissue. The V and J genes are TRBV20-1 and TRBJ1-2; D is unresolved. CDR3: CTASDGMGMGYTF. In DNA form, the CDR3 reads TGCACTGCTAGCGATGGGATGGGTATGGGCTACACCTTC.